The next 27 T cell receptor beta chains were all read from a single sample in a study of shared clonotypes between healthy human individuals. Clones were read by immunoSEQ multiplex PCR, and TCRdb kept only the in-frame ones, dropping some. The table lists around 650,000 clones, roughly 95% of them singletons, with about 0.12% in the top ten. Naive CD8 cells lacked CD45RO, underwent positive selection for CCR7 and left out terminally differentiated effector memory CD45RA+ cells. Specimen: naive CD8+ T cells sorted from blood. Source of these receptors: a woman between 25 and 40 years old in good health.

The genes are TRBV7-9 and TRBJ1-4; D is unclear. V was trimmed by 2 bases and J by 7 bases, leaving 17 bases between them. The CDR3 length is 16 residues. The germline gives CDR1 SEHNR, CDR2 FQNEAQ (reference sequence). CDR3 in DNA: TGTGCCAGCAGCTTAATTATGGGTCAGAAACCTGAAAAACTGTTTTTT. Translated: CASSLIMGQKPEKLFF.

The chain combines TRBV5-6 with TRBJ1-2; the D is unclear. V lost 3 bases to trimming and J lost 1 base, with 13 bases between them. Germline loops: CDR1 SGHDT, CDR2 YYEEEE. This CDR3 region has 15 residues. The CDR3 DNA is TGTGCCAGCAGCTGGAGCCTGTCGGGTAACTATGGCTACACCTTC. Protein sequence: CASSWSLSGNYGYTF.

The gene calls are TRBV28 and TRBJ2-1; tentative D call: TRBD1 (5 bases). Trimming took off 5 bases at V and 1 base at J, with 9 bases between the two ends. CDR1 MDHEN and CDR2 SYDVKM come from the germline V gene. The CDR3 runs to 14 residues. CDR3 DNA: TGTGCCAGCAGTGTGAGACAGTCCTACAATGAGCAGTTCTTC. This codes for CASSVRQSYNEQFF.

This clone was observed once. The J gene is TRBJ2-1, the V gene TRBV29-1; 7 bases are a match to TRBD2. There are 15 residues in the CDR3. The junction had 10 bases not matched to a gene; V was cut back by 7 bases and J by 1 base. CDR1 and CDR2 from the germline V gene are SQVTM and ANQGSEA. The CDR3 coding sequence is TGCAGCGCTACACTCGGGAGGTGGTCCTACAATGAGCAGTTCTTC. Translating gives CSATLGRWSYNEQFF.

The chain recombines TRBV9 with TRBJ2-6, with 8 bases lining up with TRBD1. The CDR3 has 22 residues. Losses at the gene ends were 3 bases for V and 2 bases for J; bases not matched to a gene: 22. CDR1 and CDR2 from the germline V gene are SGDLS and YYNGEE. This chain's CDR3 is CASSAQSRIPDRARTGANVLTF. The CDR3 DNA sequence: TGTGCCAGCAGCGCACAGAGCCGCATACCGGACAGGGCCAGGACTGGGGCCAACGTCCTGACTTTC.

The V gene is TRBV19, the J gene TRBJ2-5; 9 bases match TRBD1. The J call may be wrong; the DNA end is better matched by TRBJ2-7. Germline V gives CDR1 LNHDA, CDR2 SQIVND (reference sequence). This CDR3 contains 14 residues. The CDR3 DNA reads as TGTGCCAGTAGCTCAGGACAGGGGTCCTACGAGCAGTACTTC. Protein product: CASSSGQGSYEQYF.

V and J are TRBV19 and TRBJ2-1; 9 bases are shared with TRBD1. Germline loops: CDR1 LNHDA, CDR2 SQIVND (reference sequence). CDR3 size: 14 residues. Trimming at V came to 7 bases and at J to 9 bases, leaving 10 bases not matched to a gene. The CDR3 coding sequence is TGTGCCAGTACCATGACAGGGGGGGTCGGTGAGCAGTTCTTC. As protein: CASTMTGGVGEQFF. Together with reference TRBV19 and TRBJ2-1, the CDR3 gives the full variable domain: DGGITQSPKYLFRKEGQNVTLSCEQNLNHDAMYWYRQDPGQGLRLIYYSQIVNDFQKGDIAEGYSVSREKKESFPLTVTSAQKNPTAFYLCASTMTGGVGEQFFGPGTRLTVL.

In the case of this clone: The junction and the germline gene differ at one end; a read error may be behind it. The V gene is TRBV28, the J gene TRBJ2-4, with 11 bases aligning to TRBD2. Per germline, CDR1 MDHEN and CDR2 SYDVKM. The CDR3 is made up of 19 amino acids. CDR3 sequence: CVSSNELAGASIAKNIQYF. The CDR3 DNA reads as TGTGTCAGCAGTAACGAACTAGCGGGAGCATCCATAGCCAAAAACATTCAGTACTTC.

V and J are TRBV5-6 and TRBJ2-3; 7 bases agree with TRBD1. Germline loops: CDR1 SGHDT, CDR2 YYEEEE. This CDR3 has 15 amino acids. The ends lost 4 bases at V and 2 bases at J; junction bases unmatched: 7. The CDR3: CASSPQTGNTDTQYF. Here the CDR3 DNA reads TGTGCCAGCAGCCCCCAGACAGGGAACACAGATACGCAGTATTTT.

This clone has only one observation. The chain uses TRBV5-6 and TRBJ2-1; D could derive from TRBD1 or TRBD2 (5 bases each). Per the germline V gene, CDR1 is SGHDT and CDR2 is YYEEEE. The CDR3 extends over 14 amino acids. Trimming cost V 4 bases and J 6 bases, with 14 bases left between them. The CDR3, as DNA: TGTGCCAGCAGCGGGGGTAGTTGGGTCAATGAGCAGTTCTTC. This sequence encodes CASSGGSWVNEQFF.

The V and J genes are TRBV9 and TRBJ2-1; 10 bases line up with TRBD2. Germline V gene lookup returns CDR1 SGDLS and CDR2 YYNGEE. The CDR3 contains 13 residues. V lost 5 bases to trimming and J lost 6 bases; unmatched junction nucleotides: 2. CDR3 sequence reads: CASRGLASNEQFF. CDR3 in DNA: TGTGCCAGCAGGGGACTAGCGTCCAATGAGCAGTTCTTC.

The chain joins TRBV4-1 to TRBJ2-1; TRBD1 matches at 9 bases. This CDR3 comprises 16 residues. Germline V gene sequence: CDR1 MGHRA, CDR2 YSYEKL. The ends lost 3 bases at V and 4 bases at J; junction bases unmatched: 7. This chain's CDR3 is CASSHQGQGIYNEQFF. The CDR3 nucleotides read TGCGCCAGCAGCCATCAGGGACAGGGAATTTACAATGAGCAGTTCTTC.

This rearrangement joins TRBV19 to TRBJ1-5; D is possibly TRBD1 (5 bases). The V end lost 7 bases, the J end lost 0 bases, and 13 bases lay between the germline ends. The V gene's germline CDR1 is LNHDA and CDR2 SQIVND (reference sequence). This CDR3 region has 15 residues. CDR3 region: CASNGGAYSNQPQHF. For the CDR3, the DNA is TGTGCCAGTAACGGAGGGGCATATAGCAATCAGCCCCAGCATTTT.

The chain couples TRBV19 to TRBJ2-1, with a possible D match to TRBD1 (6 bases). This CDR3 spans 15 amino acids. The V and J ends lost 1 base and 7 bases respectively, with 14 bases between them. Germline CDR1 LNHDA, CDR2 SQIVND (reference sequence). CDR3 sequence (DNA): TGTGCCAGTAGTATAGCCCCGGGACATCAGAATGAGCAGTTCTTC. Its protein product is CASSIAPGHQNEQFF.

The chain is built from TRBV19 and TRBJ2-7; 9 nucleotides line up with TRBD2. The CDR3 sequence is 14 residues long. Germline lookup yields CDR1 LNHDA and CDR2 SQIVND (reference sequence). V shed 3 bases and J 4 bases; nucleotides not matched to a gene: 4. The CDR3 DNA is TGTGCCAGTAGTATGGTAGCGGGGGCGTACGAGCAGTACTTC. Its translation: CASSMVAGAYEQYF.

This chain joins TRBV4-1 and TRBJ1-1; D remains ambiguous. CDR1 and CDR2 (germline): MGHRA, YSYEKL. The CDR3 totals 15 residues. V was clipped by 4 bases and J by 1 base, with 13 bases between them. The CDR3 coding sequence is TGCGCCAGCAGCCCCCTGCTAGGGCAGAACACTGAAGCTTTCTTT. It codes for CASSPLLGQNTEAFF.

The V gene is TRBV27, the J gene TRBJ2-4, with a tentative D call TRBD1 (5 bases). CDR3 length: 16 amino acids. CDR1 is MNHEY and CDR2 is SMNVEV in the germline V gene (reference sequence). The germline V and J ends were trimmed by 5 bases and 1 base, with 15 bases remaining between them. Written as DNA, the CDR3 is TGTGCCAGCAGTCAAGGACCTGGGGCGGCCAAAAACATTCAGTACTTC. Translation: CASSQGPGAAKNIQYF.

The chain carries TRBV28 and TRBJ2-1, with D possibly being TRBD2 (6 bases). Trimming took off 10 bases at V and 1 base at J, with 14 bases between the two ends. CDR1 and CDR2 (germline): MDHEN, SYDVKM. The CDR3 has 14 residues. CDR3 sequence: CATTTSYSYNEQFF. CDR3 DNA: TGTGCCACCACAACTAGCTATTCCTACAATGAGCAGTTCTTC.

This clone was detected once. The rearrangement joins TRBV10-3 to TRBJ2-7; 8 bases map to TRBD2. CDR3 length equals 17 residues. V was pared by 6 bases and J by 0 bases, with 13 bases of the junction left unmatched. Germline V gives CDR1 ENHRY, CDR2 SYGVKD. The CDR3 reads CAIRGNRTSGSSYEQYF. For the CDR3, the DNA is TGTGCCATCAGGGGGAACCGTACTAGCGGAAGCTCCTACGAGCAGTACTTC.

Here the CDR3 DNA reads TGCGCCAGCAGTATCGCCGGGACTAGCGGGAGTAAAGGGGAGCAGTTCTTC. Translation gives CASSIAGTSGSKGEQFF. The chain is built from TRBV10-1 and TRBJ2-1; 14 nucleotides line up with TRBD2. With 5 bases clipped from V and 10 bases from J, the junction kept 13 bases outside the gene matches. The germline CDR1 and CDR2 sequences are WNHNN and SYGVQD (reference sequence). The CDR3 length is 17 residues.

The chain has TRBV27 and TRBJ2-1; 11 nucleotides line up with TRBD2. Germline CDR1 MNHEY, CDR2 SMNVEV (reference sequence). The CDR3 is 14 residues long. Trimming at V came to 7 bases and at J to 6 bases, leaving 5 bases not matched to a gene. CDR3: CASNPGTSGNEQFF. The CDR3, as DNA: TGTGCCAGCAATCCCGGGACTAGCGGCAATGAGCAGTTCTTC.

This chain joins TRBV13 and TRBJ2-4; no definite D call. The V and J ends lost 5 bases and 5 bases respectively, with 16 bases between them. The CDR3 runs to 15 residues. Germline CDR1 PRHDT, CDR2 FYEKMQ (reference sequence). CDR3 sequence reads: CASSPYSEHQNIQYF. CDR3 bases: TGTGCCAGCAGCCCTTACTCCGAACACCAAAACATTCAGTACTTC.

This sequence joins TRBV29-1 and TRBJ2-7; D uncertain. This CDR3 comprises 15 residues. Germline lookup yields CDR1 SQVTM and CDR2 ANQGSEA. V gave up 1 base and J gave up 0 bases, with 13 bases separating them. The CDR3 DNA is TGCAGCGTTGAAGGTGTGGCCGAATTCTCCTACGAGCAGTACTTC. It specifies CSVEGVAEFSYEQYF.

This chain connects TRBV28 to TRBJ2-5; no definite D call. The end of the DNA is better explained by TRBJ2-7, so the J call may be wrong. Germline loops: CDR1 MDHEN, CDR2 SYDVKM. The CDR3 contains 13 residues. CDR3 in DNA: TGTGCCAGCAGTTTGAGCTACTCCTACGAGCAGTACTTC. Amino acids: CASSLSYSYEQYF.

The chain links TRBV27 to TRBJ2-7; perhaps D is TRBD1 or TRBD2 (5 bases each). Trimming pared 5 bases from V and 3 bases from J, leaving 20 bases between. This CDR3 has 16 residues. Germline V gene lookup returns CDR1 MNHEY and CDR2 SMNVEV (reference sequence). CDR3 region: CASSPTPGRWLYEQYF. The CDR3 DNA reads TGTGCCAGCAGTCCCACGCCAGGGAGATGGCTCTACGAGCAGTACTTC.

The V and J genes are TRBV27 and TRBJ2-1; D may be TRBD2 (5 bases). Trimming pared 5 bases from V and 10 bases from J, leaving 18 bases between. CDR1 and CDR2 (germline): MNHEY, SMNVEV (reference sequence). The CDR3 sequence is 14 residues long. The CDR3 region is CASSITEGPREQFF. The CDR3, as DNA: TGTGCCAGCAGTATCACCGAGGGCCCCCGGGAGCAGTTCTTC.

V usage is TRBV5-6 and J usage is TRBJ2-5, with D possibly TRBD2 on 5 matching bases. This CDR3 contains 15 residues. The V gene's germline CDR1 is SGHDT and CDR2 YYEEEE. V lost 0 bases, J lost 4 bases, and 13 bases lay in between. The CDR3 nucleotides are TGTGCCAGCAGCTTGGAGCCGGGAATTGGAGAGACCCAGTACTTC. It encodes CASSLEPGIGETQYF.